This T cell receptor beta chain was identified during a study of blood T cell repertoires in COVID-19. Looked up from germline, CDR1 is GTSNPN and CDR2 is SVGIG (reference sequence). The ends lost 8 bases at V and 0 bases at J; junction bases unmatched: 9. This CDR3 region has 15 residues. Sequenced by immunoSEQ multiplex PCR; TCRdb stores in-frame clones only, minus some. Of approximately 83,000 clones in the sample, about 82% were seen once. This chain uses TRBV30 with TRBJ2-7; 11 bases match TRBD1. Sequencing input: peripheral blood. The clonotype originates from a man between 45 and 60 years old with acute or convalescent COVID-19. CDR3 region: CAQRFGTGGSYEQYF. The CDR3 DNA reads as TGTGCCCAACGATTTGGGACAGGGGGCTCCTACGAGCAGTACTTC.